This entry is about one T cell receptor (beta chain). Its antigen is not known. The data were taken from a study of Ad26.COV2.S vaccination and SARS-CoV-2 variants. Repertoires were generated with immunoSEQ multiplex PCR, while TCRdb's copy carries only in-frame clones and drops some. The top ten hold over 2% of the sample, which has roughly 420,000 clones, 89% seen once. Described treatment: around 19 received Ad26.COV2.S at low or high dose, single or two shots; several received placebo; per-sample allocation not given. Samples were taken on day 63 after the first vaccine or placebo injection. Whoever gave the sample was an adult aged 18-55 years in Boston. Germline V gene data show CDR1 as SGHTA and CDR2 as FQGNSA. The CDR3 runs to 14 residues. The V and J ends lost 3 bases and 5 bases, in that order; junction bases with no gene match: 5. Findings of the study overall: Marked by substantial breadth, spike-specific CD8+ and CD4+ T cell responses were reportedly seen after vaccination.

The sample in question was peripheral blood, obtained in a trial of Ad26.COV2.S vaccine versus placebo. The clonotype was recovered from a person aged 18-60 years who received the Ad26.COV2.S COVID-19 vaccine or a placebo. The V gene is TRBV7-2, the J gene TRBJ2-5, with TRBD2 matching 8 bases. The chain's CDR3 is CASSFQRGSETQYF. CDR3 nucleotide sequence: TGTGCCAGCAGCTTTCAGCGGGGGTCGGAGACCCAGTACTTC. The full variable domain, in which reference TRBV7-2 and TRBJ2-5 provide the parts outside the CDR3, is GAGVSQSPSNKVTEKGKDVELRCDPISGHTALYWYRQSLGQGLEFLIYFQGNSAPDKSGLPSDRFSAERTGGSVSTLTIQRTQQEDSAVYLCASSFQRGSETQYFGPGTRLLVL.